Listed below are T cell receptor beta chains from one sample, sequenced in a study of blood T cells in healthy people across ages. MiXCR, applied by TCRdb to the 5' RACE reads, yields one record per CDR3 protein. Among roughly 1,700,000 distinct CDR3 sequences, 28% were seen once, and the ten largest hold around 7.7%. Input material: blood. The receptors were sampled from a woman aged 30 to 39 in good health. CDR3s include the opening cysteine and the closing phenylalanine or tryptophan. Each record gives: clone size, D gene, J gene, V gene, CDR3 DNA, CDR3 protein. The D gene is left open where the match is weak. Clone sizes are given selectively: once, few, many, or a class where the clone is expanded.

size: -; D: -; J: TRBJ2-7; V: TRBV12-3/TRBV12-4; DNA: TGTGCCAGCAGAGATCAGACGGGGGCTACCTACGAGCAGTACTTC; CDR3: CASRDQTGATYEQYF
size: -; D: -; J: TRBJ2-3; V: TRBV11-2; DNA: TGTGCCAGCAGGACCGATGGGGGAGCGTTTGCAGATACGCAGTATTTT; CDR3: CASRTDGGAFADTQYF
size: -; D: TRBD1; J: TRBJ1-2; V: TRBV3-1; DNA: TGTGCCAGCAGCCAGTCCGTGACAGGGTACTATGGCTACACCTTC; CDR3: CASSQSVTGYYGYTF
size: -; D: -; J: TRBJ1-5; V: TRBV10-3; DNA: TGTGCCACCCGGACTGACAATCAGCCCCAGCATTTT; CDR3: CATRTDNQPQHF
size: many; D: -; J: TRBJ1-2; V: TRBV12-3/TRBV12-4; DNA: TGTGCCAGCGGGGTTCCTGGGGCTAACTATGGCTACACCTTC; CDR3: CASGVPGANYGYTF
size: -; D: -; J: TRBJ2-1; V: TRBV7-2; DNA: TGTGCCAGCAGCTTAGAGGGTAGAAGCTCCTACAATGAGCAGTTCTTC; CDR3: CASSLEGRSSYNEQFF
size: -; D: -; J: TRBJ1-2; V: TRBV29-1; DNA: TGCAGCGACCGGACAGACGCCGTAGGTGGCTACACCTTC; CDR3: CSDRTDAVGGYTF
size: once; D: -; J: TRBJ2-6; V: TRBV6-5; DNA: TGTGCCAGCAGTTACGGGAGACACGTGTCCTCTGGGGCCAACGTCCGGACTTTC; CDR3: CASSYGRHVSSGANVRTF
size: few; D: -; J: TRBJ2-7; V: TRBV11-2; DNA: TGTGCCAGCAGCTTGGGCAGGGTTGCCCACGAGCAGTACTTC; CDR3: CASSLGRVAHEQYF
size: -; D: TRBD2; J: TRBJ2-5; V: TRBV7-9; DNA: TGTGTCAGCAGCTTACGGGCGGGGGGGCTTCAAGAGACCCAGTACTTC; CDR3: CVSSLRAGGLQETQYF
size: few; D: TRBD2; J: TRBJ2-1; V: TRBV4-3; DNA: TGCGCCAGCAGCCAACCGACTAGCGGGAGACCTCGGGCTTCCTACAATGAGCAGTTCTTC; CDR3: CASSQPTSGRPRASYNEQFF
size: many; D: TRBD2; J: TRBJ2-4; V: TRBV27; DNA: TGTGCCAGCAGTCGCAGGACTAGCGGGATTGGGGACATTCAGTACTTC; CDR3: CASSRRTSGIGDIQYF
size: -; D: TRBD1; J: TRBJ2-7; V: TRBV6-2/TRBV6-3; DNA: TGTGCCACCATGAACCCGGGACAGGGCACCTACGAGCAGTACTTC; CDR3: CATMNPGQGTYEQYF
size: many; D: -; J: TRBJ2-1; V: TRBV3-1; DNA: TGTGCCAGCAGCCAATCGGGAGAGCAGTTCTTC; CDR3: CASSQSGEQFF
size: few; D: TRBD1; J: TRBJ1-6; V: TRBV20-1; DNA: TGCAGTGCTAGAGAGCCGACAGGGGCGGACAATTCACCCCTCCACTTT; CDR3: CSAREPTGADNSPLHF
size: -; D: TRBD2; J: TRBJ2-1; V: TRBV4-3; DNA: TGCGCCAGCAGCCAAGATCTAGCGGGAGGGCACTACAATGAGCAGTTCTTC; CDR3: CASSQDLAGGHYNEQFF
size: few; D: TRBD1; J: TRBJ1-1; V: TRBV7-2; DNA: TGTGCCAGCAGCGTTAGCCCGGGACAGGGGTCGCCTTTCTTT; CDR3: CASSVSPGQGSPFF
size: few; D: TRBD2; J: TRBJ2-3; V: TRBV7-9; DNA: TGTGCCAGCAGCTTAGCCGGGGGGGTTCTCGTCACAGATACGCAGTATTTT; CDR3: CASSLAGGVLVTDTQYF
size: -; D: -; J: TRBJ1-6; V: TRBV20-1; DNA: TGCAGTGCTAGCGGGGACGATTCACCCCTCCACTTT; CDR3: CSASGDDSPLHF
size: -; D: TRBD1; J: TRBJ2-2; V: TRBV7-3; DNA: TGTGCCAGCAGCAAGACAGGGCCCGGGGAGCTGTTTTTT; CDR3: CASSKTGPGELFF
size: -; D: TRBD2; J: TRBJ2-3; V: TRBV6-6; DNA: TGTGCCAGCCAGGGCCCGAGCGGGGCTAGCACAGATACGCAGTATTTT; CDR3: CASQGPSGASTDTQYF
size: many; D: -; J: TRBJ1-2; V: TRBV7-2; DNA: TGTGCCAGCAGCTTAGGGACCTCTAACTATGGCTACACCTTC; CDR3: CASSLGTSNYGYTF
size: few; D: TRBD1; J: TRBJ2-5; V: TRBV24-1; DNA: TGTGCCACCAGTGCGACAGGGGTCTCAGAGACCCAGTACTTC; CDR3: CATSATGVSETQYF
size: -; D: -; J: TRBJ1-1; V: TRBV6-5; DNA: TGTGCCAGCAGACGAATACAGGGTTCAGTGAACACTGAAGCTTTCTTT; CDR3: CASRRIQGSVNTEAFF
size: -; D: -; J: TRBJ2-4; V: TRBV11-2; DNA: TGTGCCAGCAGCTCCAGGATAAACATTCAGTACTTC; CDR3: CASSSRINIQYF
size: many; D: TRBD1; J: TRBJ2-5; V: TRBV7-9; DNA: TGCGCCAGCAGCGCTAGACAGGGCAAAGAGACCCAGTACTTC; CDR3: CASSARQGKETQYF
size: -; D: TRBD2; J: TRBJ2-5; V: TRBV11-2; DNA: TGTGCCAGCAGCCGGGGGAGGGAATATGAGCAGTACTTC; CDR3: CASSRGREYEQYF
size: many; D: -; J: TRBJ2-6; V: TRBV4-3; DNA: TGCGCCAGCAGCAAAAGCGGCCGGGGCTCTGGGGCCAACGTCCTGACTTTC; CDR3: CASSKSGRGSGANVLTF
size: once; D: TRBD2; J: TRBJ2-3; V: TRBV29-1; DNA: TGCAGCGCGCTACCCTCACCATCGGGAGGGAGGGATACGCAGTATTTT; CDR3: CSALPSPSGGRDTQYF
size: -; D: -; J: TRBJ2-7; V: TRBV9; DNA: TGTGCCAGCAGCGTAGCCGGGGTTGGGTCCTACAATGAGCAGTACTTC; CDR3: CASSVAGVGSYNEQYF
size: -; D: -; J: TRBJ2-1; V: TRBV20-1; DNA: TGCAGTGCTACCTCCCCTTTAGGGTCGAGCTCCTACAATGAGCAGTTCTTC; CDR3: CSATSPLGSSSYNEQFF
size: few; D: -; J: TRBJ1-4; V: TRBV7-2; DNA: TGTGCCAGCAGCTTGGGGGCCTTTAATGAAAAACTGTTTTTT; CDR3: CASSLGAFNEKLFF
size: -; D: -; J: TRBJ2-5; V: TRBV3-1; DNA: TGTGCCAGCACCCGGTCCCTCTGGCGGGCGGGGACCCAGTACTTC; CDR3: CASTRSLWRAGTQYF
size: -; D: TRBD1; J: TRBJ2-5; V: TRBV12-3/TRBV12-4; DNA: TGTGCCAGCAGGGGGGAGACAGGGGCGTCCGAGACCCAGTACTTC; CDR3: CASRGETGASETQYF
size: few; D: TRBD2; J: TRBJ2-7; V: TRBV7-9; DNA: TGTGCCAGCAGCTTGGAGACTAGCGGGCCTTCCTACGAGCAGTACTTC; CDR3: CASSLETSGPSYEQYF
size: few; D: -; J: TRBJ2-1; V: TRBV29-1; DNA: TGCGGCGTCAAAGGACGGATCAATGAGCAGTTCTTC; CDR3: CGVKGRINEQFF
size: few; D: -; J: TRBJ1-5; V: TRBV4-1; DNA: TGCGCCAGCAGCCAAGGTCAGGGGTTTAGCAATCAGCCCCAGCATTTT; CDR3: CASSQGQGFSNQPQHF
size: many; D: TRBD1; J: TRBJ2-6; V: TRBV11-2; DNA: TGTGCCAGCAGCTTGGACAGGGGTTACTCTGGGGCCAACGTCCTGACTTTC; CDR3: CASSLDRGYSGANVLTF
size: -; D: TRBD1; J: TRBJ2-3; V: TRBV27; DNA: TGTGCCAGCAGTACCTCGCGGACAGGTCCGCAGTATTTT; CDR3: CASSTSRTGPQYF
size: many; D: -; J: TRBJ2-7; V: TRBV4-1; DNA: TGCGCCAGCAGCCCCGCCGGGACCTCCTACGAGCAGTACTTC; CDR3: CASSPAGTSYEQYF
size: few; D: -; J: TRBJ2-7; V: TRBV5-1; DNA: TGCGCCAGCAGCTTAAGGTCCGGTGGGGCCTACGAGCAGTACTTC; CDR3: CASSLRSGGAYEQYF
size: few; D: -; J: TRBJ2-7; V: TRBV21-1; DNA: TGTGCCAGCAGCCGTCTAGCGGGGGGTTTGAGCGAGCAGTACTTC; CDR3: CASSRLAGGLSEQYF
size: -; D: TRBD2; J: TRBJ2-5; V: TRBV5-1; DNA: TGCGCCAGCAGCCTAGTCGTGGCGGGGGGGCCTCAAGAGACCCAGTACTTC; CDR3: CASSLVVAGGPQETQYF
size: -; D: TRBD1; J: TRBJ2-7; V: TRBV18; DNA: TGTGCCAGCCGCACGGGGGGACAGGGGTTGTACGAGCAGTACTTC; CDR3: CASRTGGQGLYEQYF
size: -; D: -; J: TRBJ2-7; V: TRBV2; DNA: TGTGCCAGCCTGGAGGGGATAGCCTACGAGCAGTACTTC; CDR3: CASLEGIAYEQYF
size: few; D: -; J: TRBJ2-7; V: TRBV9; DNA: TGTGCCAGCAGCGTAGCCCCGGGGGACTTGTACGAGCAGTACTTC; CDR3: CASSVAPGDLYEQYF